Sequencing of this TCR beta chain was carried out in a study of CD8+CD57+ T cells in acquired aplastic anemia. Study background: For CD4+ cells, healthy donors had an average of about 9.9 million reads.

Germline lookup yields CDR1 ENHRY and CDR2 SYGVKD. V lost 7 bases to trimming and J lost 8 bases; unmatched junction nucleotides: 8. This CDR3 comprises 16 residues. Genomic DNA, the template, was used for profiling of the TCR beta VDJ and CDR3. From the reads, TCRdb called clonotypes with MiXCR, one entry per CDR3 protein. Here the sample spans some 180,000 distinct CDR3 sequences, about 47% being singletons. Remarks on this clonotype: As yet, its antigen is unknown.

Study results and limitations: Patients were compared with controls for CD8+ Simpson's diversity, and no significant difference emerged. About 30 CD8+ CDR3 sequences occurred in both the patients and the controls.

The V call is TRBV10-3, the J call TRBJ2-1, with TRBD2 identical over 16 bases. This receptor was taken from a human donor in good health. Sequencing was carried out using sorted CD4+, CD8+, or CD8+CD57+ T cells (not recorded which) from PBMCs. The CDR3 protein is CAINPGLAGGVYEQFF. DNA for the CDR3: TGTGCCATCAACCCGGGACTAGCGGGAGGGGTTTATGAGCAGTTCTTC.